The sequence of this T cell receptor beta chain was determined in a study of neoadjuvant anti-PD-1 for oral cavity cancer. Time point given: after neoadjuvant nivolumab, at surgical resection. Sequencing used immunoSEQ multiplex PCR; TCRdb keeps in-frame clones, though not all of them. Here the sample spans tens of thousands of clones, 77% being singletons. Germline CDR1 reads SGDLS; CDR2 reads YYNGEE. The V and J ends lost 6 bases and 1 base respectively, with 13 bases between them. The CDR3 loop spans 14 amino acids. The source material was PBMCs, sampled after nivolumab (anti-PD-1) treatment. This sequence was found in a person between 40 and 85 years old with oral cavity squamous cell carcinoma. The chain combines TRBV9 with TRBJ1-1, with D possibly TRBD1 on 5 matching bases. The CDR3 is CASNIDQGNTEAFF. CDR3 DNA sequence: TGTGCCAGCAACATCGATCAGGGGAACACTGAAGCTTTCTTT.